Only a few counts were recorded for the clone carrying this T cell receptor beta chain. Its antigen remains unknown. In total, each donor contributed a single heparinised blood draw that averaged about 110 mL. Researchers reported sorting CD4+ naive, central memory, regulatory and stem cell-like memory cells via CD45RO/CCR7/CD25/CD127/CD95/CD27. CDR3 size: 13 residues. Trimming took 3 bases from V and 1 from J, leaving 9 bases between them. Germline V gene lookup returns CDR1 SQVTM and CDR2 ANQGSEA. What was sequenced were expressed TCRB transcripts, since all of the isolated RNA had been reverse transcribed. Regulatory, naive and central memory T cell samples averaged approximately 3.5 million reads. The assay was immunoSEQ multiplex PCR, and TCRdb's table has in-frame clones only and misses some. The table includes around 250,000 clones, roughly 24% detected once. This entry comes from a study of beta chain features in type 1 diabetes.

Overall study findings and caveats: TCRB CDR3s were moderately but significantly shorter in Type 1 diabetes patients in all four CD4+ subsets. VDJ junctions sequenced from type 1 diabetes patients showed fewer insertions and more deletions.

The TCR originated in a woman between 25 and 40 years old with type 1 diabetes. The V gene is TRBV29-1, the J gene TRBJ1-1, with D perhaps TRBD1 (5 bases). Material for sequencing was naive CD4+ T cells from blood. CDR3 DNA: TGCAGCGTTGAGGGGCAGTCGAACACTGAAGCTTTCTTT. The encoded protein is CSVEGQSNTEAFF.